The clone carrying this T cell receptor beta chain came up many times. Sampling of bone marrow took place during active disease in every patient. This record belongs to a study of read filtering for tumor transcriptome and immune sequencing. The library was built from roughly 400 ng RNA with molecular barcoded adaptors for alpha/delta and beta/gamma chains. TCRdb ran MiXCR on the reads and lists one entry per CDR3 protein. This sample has roughly 67,000 distinct CDR3 sequences, with approximately 19% found just once. The V and J ends lost 4 bases and 3 bases respectively, with 12 bases between them. The CDR3 consists of 14 residues. CDR1 is MNHNS, CDR2 SASEGT, per germline.

The TCR sequence derives from a donor at least 40 years old with multiple myeloma. The sequenced sample was a population of CD138-negative cells sorted from bone marrow. The chain is built from TRBV6-1 and TRBJ2-5, with D uncertain. This chain's CDR3 is CASSAGSLKETQYF. The CDR3 DNA sequence: TGTGCCAGCAGTGCCGGCAGCCTCAAAGAGACCCAGTACTTC.